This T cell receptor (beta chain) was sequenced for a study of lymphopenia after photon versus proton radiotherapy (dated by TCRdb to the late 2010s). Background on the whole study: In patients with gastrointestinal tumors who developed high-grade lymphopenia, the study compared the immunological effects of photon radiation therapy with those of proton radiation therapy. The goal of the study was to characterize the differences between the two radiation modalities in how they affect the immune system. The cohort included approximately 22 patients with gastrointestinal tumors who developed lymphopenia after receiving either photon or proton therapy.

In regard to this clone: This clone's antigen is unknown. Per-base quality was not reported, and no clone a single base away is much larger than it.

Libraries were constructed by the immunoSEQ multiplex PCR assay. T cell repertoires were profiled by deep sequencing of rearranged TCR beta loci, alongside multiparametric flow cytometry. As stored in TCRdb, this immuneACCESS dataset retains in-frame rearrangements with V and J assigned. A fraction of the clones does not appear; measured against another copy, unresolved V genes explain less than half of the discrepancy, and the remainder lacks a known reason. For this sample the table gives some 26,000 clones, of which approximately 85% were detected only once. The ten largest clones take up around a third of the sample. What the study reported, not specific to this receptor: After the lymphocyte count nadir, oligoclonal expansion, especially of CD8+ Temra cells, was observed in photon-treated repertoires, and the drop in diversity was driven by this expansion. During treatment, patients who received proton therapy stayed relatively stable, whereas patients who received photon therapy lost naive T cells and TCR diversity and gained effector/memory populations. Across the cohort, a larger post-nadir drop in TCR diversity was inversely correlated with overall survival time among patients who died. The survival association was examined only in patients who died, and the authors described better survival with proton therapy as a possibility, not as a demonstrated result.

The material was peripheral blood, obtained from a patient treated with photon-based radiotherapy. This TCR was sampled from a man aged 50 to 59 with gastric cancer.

The bases are TGTGCCAGTAGTATTCTAGGGCAGGCAGCTTCGGCCAAAAACATTCAGTACTTC. It specifies CASSILGQAASAKNIQYF. The chain couples TRBV19 to TRBJ2-4; no D segment can be confidently identified. Based on the germline V gene (reference sequence), the CDR1 and CDR2 sequences are LNHDA and SQIVND. V is cut by 3 bases and J by 1 base, and the space between the germline ends is 19 bases. The CDR3 holds 18 amino acids from the cysteine to the phenylalanine. The retained sequence is limited to the CDR3, 54 bases, with the frame set at the first base.